Listed below are T cell receptor beta chains from one sample, sequenced in a study of blood T cell repertoires in COVID-19. Here immunoSEQ multiplex PCR was the method, and the copy in TCRdb shows in-frame clones only, minus some. The sample shows roughly 320,000 clones, roughly 90% of them seen only once. Sequenced sample: PBMCs or T cells enriched from blood (not recorded which). These receptors all stem from a woman younger than 45 who had been exposed to COVID-19. The CDR3 runs from the conserved cysteine through the conserved F or W. The order of the fields is clone size, V gene, D gene, J gene, CDR3 DNA, CDR3 protein. The D gene is left open where the match is weak. Not every row has a clone size; where given, it reads once, few, many or a size class.

size: -; V: TRBV2; D: -; J: TRBJ1-3; DNA: TGTGCCAGCACCCTTACAGGGACTGGAAACACCATATATTTT; CDR3: CASTLTGTGNTIYF
size: -; V: TRBV6-2/TRBV6-3; D: TRBD1; J: TRBJ2-2; DNA: TGTGCCAGCAGTTACAAAGGACAGGCCACCGGGGAGCTGTTTTTT; CDR3: CASSYKGQATGELFF
size: -; V: TRBV7-8; D: -; J: TRBJ1-4; DNA: TGTGCCAGCACCCCTCGTTTTCGGACGACAGGCCGAAATGAAAAACTGTTTTTT; CDR3: CASTPRFRTTGRNEKLFF
size: -; V: TRBV5-1; D: -; J: TRBJ2-1; DNA: TGCGCCAGCAGCTTGGATCTGGCCAAAAACAATGAGCAGTTCTTC; CDR3: CASSLDLAKNNEQFF
size: -; V: TRBV2; D: -; J: TRBJ1-1; DNA: TGTGCCAGCAGCCCCGAGGGTAAACCTTTCTTT; CDR3: CASSPEGKPFF
size: -; V: TRBV18; D: -; J: TRBJ2-2; DNA: TGTGCCAGCTCACAAAGCCGGGACAGGGAGCTGTTTTTT; CDR3: CASSQSRDRELFF
size: -; V: TRBV7-2; D: -; J: TRBJ1-6; DNA: TGTGCCAGCAGCTTAGGAGGGATTAATTCACCCCTCCACTTT; CDR3: CASSLGGINSPLHF
size: -; V: TRBV7-9; D: TRBD2; J: TRBJ2-7; DNA: TGTGCCAGCAGCTTAGTCCCCCTAGCGGGGGTTTCCAATTACGAGCAGTACTTC; CDR3: CASSLVPLAGVSNYEQYF
size: once; V: TRBV7-2; D: TRBD1; J: TRBJ1-5; DNA: TGTGCCAGCAGCGTTGGTGGACAGGGTCAGCCCCAGCATTTT; CDR3: CASSVGGQGQPQHF
size: -; V: TRBV29-1; D: -; J: TRBJ1-2; DNA: TGCAGCGTTGACCAGGAAAATGGCTACACCTTC; CDR3: CSVDQENGYTF
size: -; V: TRBV5-1; D: -; J: TRBJ2-5; DNA: TGCGCCAGCAGCTTGGGTCGCGCGGAGACCCAGTACTTC; CDR3: CASSLGRAETQYF
size: -; V: TRBV12-3/TRBV12-4; D: -; J: TRBJ1-2; DNA: TGTGCCAGCAGTCTCCCCAAGGGGGGCTACACCTTC; CDR3: CASSLPKGGYTF
size: few; V: TRBV7-8; D: -; J: TRBJ1-6; DNA: TGTGCCAGCAGCTCACAACGAAATAATTCACCCCTCCACTTT; CDR3: CASSSQRNNSPLHF
size: -; V: TRBV7-2; D: TRBD1; J: TRBJ2-7; DNA: TGTGCCAGCAGCTTAGTGCCCGGGGACAGGCCCTACGAGCAGTACTTC; CDR3: CASSLVPGDRPYEQYF
size: -; V: TRBV4-1; D: TRBD2; J: TRBJ2-7; DNA: TGCGCCAGCAGCCAAGAGCGACTAGCGGGGGGACCCGGGGAGCAGTACTTC; CDR3: CASSQERLAGGPGEQYF
size: -; V: TRBV19; D: TRBD1; J: TRBJ1-1; DNA: TGTGCCAGTAGTCTCCTGGGACAGGCGGGTCCTGAAGCTTTCTTT; CDR3: CASSLLGQAGPEAFF
size: -; V: TRBV11-2; D: -; J: TRBJ1-5; DNA: TGTGCCAGCAGCTTATCCGGGGTCAATCAGCCCCAGCATTTT; CDR3: CASSLSGVNQPQHF
size: -; V: TRBV20-1; D: -; J: TRBJ1-1; DNA: TGCAGTGCTGTCTACACTGAAGCTTTCTTT; CDR3: CSAVYTEAFF
size: -; V: TRBV5-4; D: TRBD1; J: TRBJ1-6; DNA: TGTGCCAGCAGCTGGGGGACAGCGATGAATTCACCCCTCCACTTT; CDR3: CASSWGTAMNSPLHF
size: -; V: TRBV28; D: -; J: TRBJ1-5; DNA: TGTGCCAGCTCCCAGGTCAATCAGCCCCAGCATTTT; CDR3: CASSQVNQPQHF
size: -; V: TRBV6-5; D: -; J: TRBJ1-1; DNA: TGTGCCAGCAGTTACAGTAGCGGGGGGAGAACTGAAGCTTTCTTT; CDR3: CASSYSSGGRTEAFF
size: -; V: TRBV4-3; D: TRBD1; J: TRBJ1-2; DNA: TGCGCCAGCAGCCAAGGCTCGGGACAGGGCCACTATGGCTACACCTTC; CDR3: CASSQGSGQGHYGYTF
size: -; V: TRBV4-3; D: -; J: TRBJ2-7; DNA: TGCGCCAGCAGCCAAGGGGAGTTGGGGGCCCCCTCCTACGAGCAGTACTTC; CDR3: CASSQGELGAPSYEQYF
size: -; V: TRBV19; D: TRBD1; J: TRBJ2-7; DNA: TGTGCCAGTAGTATCAGACAGGGCGGCTACGAGCAGTACTTC; CDR3: CASSIRQGGYEQYF
size: -; V: TRBV7-9; D: TRBD2; J: TRBJ2-7; DNA: TGTGCCAGCAGCCCCCCCCTTAGCGGGGGCTCATCCTACGAGCAGTACTTC; CDR3: CASSPPLSGGSSYEQYF
size: -; V: TRBV9; D: TRBD1; J: TRBJ1-2; DNA: TGTGCCAGCAGCGTAACGGGACAGGGATGGGCTAACTATGGCTACACCTTC; CDR3: CASSVTGQGWANYGYTF
size: -; V: TRBV6-5; D: TRBD1; J: TRBJ1-6; DNA: TGTGCCAGCAGTTACTCTAGGGGGCCACCCCTCCACTTT; CDR3: CASSYSRGPPLHF
size: -; V: TRBV27; D: -; J: TRBJ1-2; DNA: TGTGCCAGCAGTTTATCGATCGGACACCTAAAAGGAAATGGCTACACCTTC; CDR3: CASSLSIGHLKGNGYTF
size: -; V: TRBV29-1; D: -; J: TRBJ1-2; DNA: TGCAGCGTTGAAAATGGGAGGGAGGTCACCTTC; CDR3: CSVENGREVTF
size: -; V: TRBV9; D: TRBD1; J: TRBJ1-1; DNA: TGTGCCAGCAGCGTAGGGACAGGGACGCGCGGGAACACTGAAGCTTTCTTT; CDR3: CASSVGTGTRGNTEAFF
size: -; V: TRBV19; D: -; J: TRBJ1-4; DNA: TGTGCCAGTAGTATTGGGGGCTCTAATGAAAAACTGTTTTTT; CDR3: CASSIGGSNEKLFF
size: -; V: TRBV3-1/TRBV3-2; D: -; J: TRBJ2-5; DNA: TGTGCCAGCAGCCGAAGCCGACACCGGGGTGGGGAGACCCAGTACTTC; CDR3: CASSRSRHRGGETQYF
size: -; V: TRBV20-1; D: TRBD1; J: TRBJ2-2; DNA: TGCAGTGCTAGTTCATCACTGACAGGGTTCGCCGGGGAGCTGTTTTTT; CDR3: CSASSSLTGFAGELFF
size: -; V: TRBV7-2; D: -; J: TRBJ1-1; DNA: TGTGCCAGCAGCTTAAGTGCAGGGGCCAGTGAAGCTTTCTTT; CDR3: CASSLSAGASEAFF
size: -; V: TRBV20-1; D: -; J: TRBJ2-4; DNA: TGCAGTGCTAGGGGCAGAAACATTCAGTACTTC; CDR3: CSARGRNIQYF
size: -; V: TRBV7-9; D: -; J: TRBJ1-5; DNA: TGTGCCAGCAGCCCAGGGGCGAATCAGCCCCAGCATTTT; CDR3: CASSPGANQPQHF
size: -; V: TRBV6-2/TRBV6-3; D: -; J: TRBJ1-1; DNA: TGTGCCAGCAGTTCACCCATAAAGCACACTGAAGCTTTCTTT; CDR3: CASSSPIKHTEAFF
size: -; V: TRBV7-6; D: TRBD1; J: TRBJ1-2; DNA: TGTGCCAGCAGTCCCTCCGGGACAGGGGAGGGGGTACGTGAATTC; CDR3: CASSPSGTGEGVREF
size: few; V: TRBV28; D: -; J: TRBJ2-2; DNA: TGTGCCAGCATGGGGGCAGGAAACACCGGGGAGCTGTTTTTT; CDR3: CASMGAGNTGELFF
size: once; V: TRBV2; D: TRBD1; J: TRBJ2-3; DNA: TGTGCCAGCAGCCGACAGGGAGTTAGAGATACGCAGTATTTT; CDR3: CASSRQGVRDTQYF
size: -; V: TRBV19; D: -; J: TRBJ2-7; DNA: TGTGCCAGTAGTATAACCTCAACTTCATACGAGCAGTACTTC; CDR3: CASSITSTSYEQYF
size: -; V: TRBV5-1; D: -; J: TRBJ1-2; DNA: TGCGCCAGCAGCTTTGAGACAGGTTCCTATGGCTACACCTTC; CDR3: CASSFETGSYGYTF
size: -; V: TRBV12-3/TRBV12-4; D: -; J: TRBJ1-5; DNA: TGTGCCAGCACCCCCCGAGGCGGTCAGCCCCAGCATTTT; CDR3: CASTPRGGQPQHF
size: -; V: TRBV29-1; D: -; J: TRBJ1-1; DNA: TGCAGCGTTATGATCAGAAGTATGAACACTGAAGCTTTCTTT; CDR3: CSVMIRSMNTEAFF
size: -; V: TRBV2; D: -; J: TRBJ1-2; DNA: TGTGCCAGCACAGGGTATCGCTATGGCTACACCTTC; CDR3: CASTGYRYGYTF
size: -; V: TRBV27; D: TRBD1; J: TRBJ1-1; DNA: TGTGCCAGCAGTCGCGACAGGGGGCGTACTGAAGCTTTCTTT; CDR3: CASSRDRGRTEAFF
size: -; V: TRBV10-3; D: TRBD1; J: TRBJ1-2; DNA: TGTGCCACCACCCCTTCCGGGACAGGCCACTATGGCTACACCTTC; CDR3: CATTPSGTGHYGYTF
size: -; V: TRBV6-1; D: -; J: TRBJ2-1; DNA: TGTGCCAGCAGTGATTGGCGGGGGCCCCAGGATGAGCAGTTCTTC; CDR3: CASSDWRGPQDEQFF
size: -; V: TRBV9; D: -; J: TRBJ2-2; DNA: TGTGCCAGCAGCGTAGATCTCATCGGGGGCACCGGGGAGCTGTTTTTT; CDR3: CASSVDLIGGTGELFF